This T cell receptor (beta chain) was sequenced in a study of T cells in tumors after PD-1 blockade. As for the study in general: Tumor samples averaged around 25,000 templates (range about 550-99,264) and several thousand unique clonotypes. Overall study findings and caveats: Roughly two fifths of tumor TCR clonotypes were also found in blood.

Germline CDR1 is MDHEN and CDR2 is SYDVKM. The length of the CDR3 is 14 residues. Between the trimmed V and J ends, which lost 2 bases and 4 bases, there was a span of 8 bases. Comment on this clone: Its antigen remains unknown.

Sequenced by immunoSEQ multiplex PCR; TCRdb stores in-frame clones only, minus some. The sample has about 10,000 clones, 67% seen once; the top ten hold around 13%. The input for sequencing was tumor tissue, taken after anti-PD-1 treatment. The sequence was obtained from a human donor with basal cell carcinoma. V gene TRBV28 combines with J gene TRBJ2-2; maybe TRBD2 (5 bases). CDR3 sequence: CASSLARVTGELFF. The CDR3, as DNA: TGTGCCAGCAGTTTAGCGCGGGTCACCGGGGAGCTGTTTTTT.